This T cell receptor (beta chain) is drawn from a study of blood T cell repertoires in COVID-19. Trimming stripped 3 bases from V and 7 bases from J, with 9 bases between. The CDR3 has 13 residues. Per germline, CDR1 KGHSH and CDR2 LQKENI. As processed by the authors: Amplification of reference gene primers was used by the study to estimate nucleated cell counts. TCRdb keeps only in-frame clones here, not all; method: immunoSEQ multiplex PCR. V, J and clone size derive from that table, while D and trimming were established from the DNA sequence. The table shows about 230,000 clones, with 80% to 90% occurring only once.

The clonotype comes from a middle-aged man with COVID-19, enrolled during active disease. Material: peripheral blood. The J gene is TRBJ2-2, the V gene TRBV18; maybe TRBD1 (6 bases). The CDR3 here is CASSPGQHGELFF. As DNA, the CDR3 is TGTGCCAGCTCACCTGGACAGCACGGGGAGCTGTTTTTT.